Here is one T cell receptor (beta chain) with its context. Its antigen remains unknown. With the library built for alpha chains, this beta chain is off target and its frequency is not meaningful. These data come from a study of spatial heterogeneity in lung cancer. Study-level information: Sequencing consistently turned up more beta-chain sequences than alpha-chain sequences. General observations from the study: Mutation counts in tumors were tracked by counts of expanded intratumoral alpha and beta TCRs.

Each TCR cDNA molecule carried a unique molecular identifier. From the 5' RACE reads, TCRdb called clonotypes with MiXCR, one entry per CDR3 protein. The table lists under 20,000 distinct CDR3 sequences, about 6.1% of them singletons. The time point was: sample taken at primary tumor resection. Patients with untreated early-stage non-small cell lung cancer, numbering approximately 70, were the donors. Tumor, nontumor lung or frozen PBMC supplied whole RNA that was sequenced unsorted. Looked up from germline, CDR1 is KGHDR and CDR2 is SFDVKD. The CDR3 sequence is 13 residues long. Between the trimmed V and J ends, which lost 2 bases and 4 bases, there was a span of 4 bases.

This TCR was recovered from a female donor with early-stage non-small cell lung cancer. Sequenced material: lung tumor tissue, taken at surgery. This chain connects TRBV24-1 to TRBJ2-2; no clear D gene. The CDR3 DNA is TGTGCCACCAGTGATTCCCTCACCGGGGAGCTGTTTTTT. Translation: CATSDSLTGELFF.